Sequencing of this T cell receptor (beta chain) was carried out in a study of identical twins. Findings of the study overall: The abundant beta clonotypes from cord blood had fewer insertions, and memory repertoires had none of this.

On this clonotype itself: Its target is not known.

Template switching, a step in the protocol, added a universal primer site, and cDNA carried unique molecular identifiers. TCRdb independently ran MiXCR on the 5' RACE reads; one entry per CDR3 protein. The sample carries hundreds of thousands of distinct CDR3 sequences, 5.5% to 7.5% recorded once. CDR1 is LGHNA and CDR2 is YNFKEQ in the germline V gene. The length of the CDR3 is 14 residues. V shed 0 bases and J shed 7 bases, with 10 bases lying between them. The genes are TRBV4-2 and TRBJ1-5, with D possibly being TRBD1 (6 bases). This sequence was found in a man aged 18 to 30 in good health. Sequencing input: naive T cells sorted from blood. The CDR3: CASSQEEGTQPQHF. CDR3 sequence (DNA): TGTGCCAGCAGCCAAGAGGAAGGGACACAGCCCCAGCATTTT.